The 20 T cell receptor beta chains given below trace back to one sample, sequenced in a study of cytotoxic CD8 clonotypes in ibrutinib-treated CLL. The method was immunoSEQ multiplex PCR; TCRdb's version includes in-frame clones alone and lacks a portion of them. The sample shows 130,000 or so clones, 79% of them seen only once. This specimen consisted of PBMCs, obtained after 12 months of ibrutinib treatment. All receptors derive from a human donor with chronic lymphocytic leukemia.

The genes are TRBV5-1 and TRBJ2-5; 8 nucleotides agree with TRBD1. The germline V gene has CDR1 SGHRS and CDR2 YFSETQ. V gave up 2 bases and J gave up 1 base; unmatched junction bases: 1. This CDR3 comprises 14 residues. The CDR3 region has the DNA TGCGCCAGCAGCTTACAGGGGGGCCAAGAGACCCAGTACTTC. This sequence encodes CASSLQGGQETQYF.

As to this clone: This sample also contains other DNA sequences that code for the same CDR3. The chain joins TRBV9 to TRBJ2-2, with D perhaps given as TRBD1 or TRBD2 (5 bases each). V gave up 0 bases and J gave up 5 bases, with 5 bases separating them. CDR3 size: 13 residues. Germline V CDR1 and CDR2: SGDLS, YYNGEE. This CDR3 reads CASSVGGTGELFF. The CDR3 DNA reads as TGTGCCAGCAGCGTAGGGGGGACCGGGGAGCTGTTTTTT.

This clone was counted a few times. J is TRBJ2-1 and V is TRBV10-3; perhaps D is TRBD1 or TRBD2 (6 bases each). Between the trimmed V and J ends, which lost 3 bases and 9 bases, there was a span of 12 bases. The CDR3 runs 13 residues. Per the germline V gene, CDR1 is ENHRY and CDR2 is SYGVKD. The CDR3 DNA is TGTGCCATCAGTGATCAGGGGAGGCTTGAGCAGTTCTTC. Its protein is CAISDQGRLEQFF.

The rearrangement links TRBV29-1 to TRBJ1-1; 7 positions match TRBD1. The J segment lost 0 bases and the V segment lost 7 bases, leaving 2 bases of the junction unmatched. This CDR3 has 12 residues. The germline V gene encodes CDR1 SQVTM and CDR2 ANQGSEA. DNA of the CDR3: TGCAGCGCACAGGGGATGAACACTGAAGCTTTCTTT. Residues: CSAQGMNTEAFF.

The V gene is TRBV28, the J gene TRBJ1-2; unclear D gene. V lost 3 bases, J lost 4 bases, and 12 bases lay in between. The germline CDR1 and CDR2 sequences are MDHEN and SYDVKM. This CDR3 spans 14 amino acids. CDR3 nucleotides: TGTGCCAGCAGTTTCAGGCAGAGCTTCTATGGCTACACCTTC. Translated: CASSFRQSFYGYTF.

The rearrangement joins TRBV5-6 to TRBJ1-2; D is unclear. The V end was cut by 0 bases, the J end by 4 bases, with 10 bases between. In germline, CDR1 is SGHDT, CDR2 YYEEEE. The CDR3 is made up of 14 amino acids. CDR3 sequence (DNA): TGTGCCAGCAGCTTGGAAATGAAGATCTATGGCTACACCTTC. Translating gives CASSLEMKIYGYTF.

The gene calls are TRBV27 and TRBJ2-7, with D possibly matching TRBD1 (5 bases). V was clipped by 1 base and J by 3 bases, with 10 bases between them. This CDR3 has 14 residues. CDR1 MNHEY and CDR2 SMNVEV come from the germline V gene (reference sequence). CDR3 in DNA: TGTGCCAGCAGTTTATTCGGACACTACTACGAGCAGTACTTC. This encodes CASSLFGHYYEQYF.

The rearrangement joins TRBV7-3 to TRBJ2-1, with a weak D call TRBD1 (5 bases). Per germline, CDR1 SGHTA and CDR2 FQGTGA. Trimming shortened V by 5 bases and J by 10 bases, and 15 bases separated the two germline ends. There are 13 residues in the CDR3. CDR3 coding DNA: TGTGCCAGCAGCGTCAACATCAGGGCCGAGCAGTTCTTC. This gives the protein CASSVNIRAEQFF.

The chain carries TRBV9 and TRBJ1-4; D is unresolved. In germline, CDR1 is SGDLS, CDR2 YYNGEE. V lost 0 bases and J lost 6, with 9 bases in between. There are 14 residues in the CDR3. CDR3 in amino acids: CASSVGTRHEKLFF. CDR3 coding DNA: TGTGCCAGCAGCGTAGGTACTAGGCATGAAAAACTGTTTTTT. The variable domain in full, completed from reference TRBV9 and TRBJ1-4, reads DSGVTQTPKHLITATGQRVTLRCSPRSGDLSVYWYQQSLDQGLQFLIQYYNGEERAKGNILERFSAQQFPDLHSELNLSSLELGDSALYFCASSVGTRHEKLFFGSGTQLSVL.

The V call is TRBV25-1, the J call TRBJ2-7; D might be TRBD1 (6 bases). The germline gives CDR1 MGHDK, CDR2 SYGVNS. V dropped 4 bases and J dropped 4 bases, with 11 bases sitting between them. The CDR3 has 13 residues. The CDR3 DNA reads as TGTGCCAGCAGTGCGGGACACAGTTACGAGCAGTACTTC. It is translated as CASSAGHSYEQYF.

V and J are TRBV9 and TRBJ2-2, with TRBD2 as a possible D gene (7 bases). Trimming removed 1 base at V and 7 bases at J, with 11 bases between. Germline V gene sequence: CDR1 SGDLS, CDR2 YYNGEE. CDR3 length: 14 residues. CDR3 protein: CASSVYREGGELFF. DNA for the CDR3: TGTGCCAGCAGCGTATACAGGGAGGGCGGGGAGCTGTTTTTT.

Only a few counts were recorded for this clone. At one boundary the junction diverges from the germline segment, which might be a read error. The genes are TRBV7-3 and TRBJ2-2; maybe TRBD2 (5 bases). This CDR3 has 13 residues. Germline CDR1 SGHTA, CDR2 FQGTGA. The CDR3 spells CASSITRTGELFF. CDR3 sequence (DNA): TGTGCCAGCAGCATAACTAGAACCGGGGAGCTGTTTTTT.

This clone was counted only a few times. The gene calls are TRBV18 and TRBJ2-2; D unresolved. Trimming removed 0 bases at V and 7 bases at J, with 12 bases between. This CDR3 has 15 amino acids. The V gene's germline CDR1 is KGHSH and CDR2 LQKENI. Here the CDR3 reads CASSPPALDVGELFF. The CDR3 DNA reads TGTGCCAGCTCACCACCGGCTCTAGACGTCGGGGAGCTGTTTTTT.

This clone was recorded a few times. The V call is TRBV11-2, the J call TRBJ1-3; D remains ambiguous. CDR1 and CDR2 (germline): SGHAT, FQNNGV. Trimming pared 0 bases from V and 0 bases from J, leaving 15 bases between. The CDR3 runs 18 residues. CDR3 sequence (DNA): TGTGCCAGCAGCTTAGACGGATTCAGGACTGTCTCTGGAAACACCATATATTTT. Residues: CASSLDGFRTVSGNTIYF. The full variable domain, its missing parts supplied by reference TRBV11-2 and TRBJ1-3, is EAGVAQSPRYKIIEKRQSVAFWCNPISGHATLYWYQQILGQGPKLLIQFQNNGVVDDSQLPKDRFSAERLKGVDSTLKIQPAKLEDSAVYLCASSLDGFRTVSGNTIYFGEGSWLTVV.

This chain connects TRBV7-2 to TRBJ2-1, with D perhaps TRBD1 (5 bases). The germline CDR1 and CDR2 sequences are SGHTA and FQGNSA. CDR3 length: 16 residues. Trimming removed 5 bases from V and 2 bases from J, with 16 bases in between. The CDR3 DNA sequence: TGTGCCAGCAGCCCACAGGCGGCCGCCACCTACAATGAGCAGTTCTTC. It encodes CASSPQAAATYNEQFF. Looking up the rest from reference TRBV7-2 and TRBJ2-1 gives the full variable domain: GAGVSQSPSNKVTEKGKDVELRCDPISGHTALYWYRQSLGQGLEFLIYFQGNSAPDKSGLPSDRFSAERTGGSVSTLTIQRTQQEDSAVYLCASSPQAAATYNEQFFGPGTRLTVL.

The genes are TRBV10-3 and TRBJ2-2; 9 bases align to TRBD2. Germline-derived CDR1 and CDR2 are ENHRY and SYGVKD. The CDR3 is 17 amino acids. With V trimmed by 6 bases and J by 2 bases, 10 bases remained unmatched. The chain's CDR3 is CAISVTGTSLNTGELFF. CDR3 nucleotides: TGTGCCATCAGCGTTACCGGGACTAGCCTTAACACCGGGGAGCTGTTTTTT.

This clone has just a few counts. The chain recombines TRBV2 with TRBJ1-2; TRBD1 is a possible D gene (5 bases). Germline CDR1 reads SNHLY; CDR2 reads FYNNEI. There are 13 residues in the CDR3. The V end lost 4 bases, the J end lost 8 bases, and 14 bases lay between the germline ends. CDR3 sequence: CASSVRLGGGYTF. Written as DNA, the CDR3 is TGTGCCAGCAGTGTGCGCCTCGGGGGAGGCTACACCTTC.

This chain joins TRBV4-3 and TRBJ2-3; D possibly corresponds to TRBD2 (5 bases). The CDR3 contains 15 residues. Germline CDR1 LGHNA, CDR2 YSLEER. The V end was cut by 1 base, the J end by 9 bases, with 17 bases between. The CDR3 nucleotides read TGCGCCAGCAGCCAAGGTGGGAGTGTCATTCAGACGCAGTATTTT. Protein: CASSQGGSVIQTQYF.

This chain joins TRBV28 and TRBJ2-4, with a tentative D call TRBD1 (5 bases). The V end lost 0 bases, the J end lost 0 bases, and 6 bases lay between the germline ends. Germline V gene sequence: CDR1 MDHEN, CDR2 SYDVKM. The CDR3 covers 15 residues. The CDR3 nucleotides are TGTGCCAGCAGTTTATGGACAGAAGCCAAAAACATTCAGTACTTC. As protein: CASSLWTEAKNIQYF.

The rearrangement links TRBV7-2 to TRBJ2-7; 9 bases line up with TRBD1. The CDR3 totals 14 residues. Germline CDR1 SGHTA, CDR2 FQGNSA. After removal of 3 bases from V and 3 bases from J, the junction contained 3 bases not matched to a gene. The DNA of the CDR3 is TGTGCCAGCAGCTTCATGACAGGGGGCTACGAGCAGTACTTC. It specifies CASSFMTGGYEQYF. Variable domain in full (rest from reference TRBV7-2 and TRBJ2-7): GAGVSQSPSNKVTEKGKDVELRCDPISGHTALYWYRQSLGQGLEFLIYFQGNSAPDKSGLPSDRFSAERTGGSVSTLTIQRTQQEDSAVYLCASSFMTGGYEQYFGPGTRLTVT.